The present T cell receptor (beta chain) was sequenced within a study of spatial heterogeneity in lung cancer. Study background: Donation came from 70 or so patients with untreated early-stage non-small cell lung cancer.

TCRdb reanalysed the 5' RACE reads using MiXCR and keeps one entry per CDR3 protein. The data contain about 120,000 distinct CDR3 sequences, 10% to 12% of them singletons. V lost 4 bases, J lost 2 bases, and 9 bases lay in between. CDR1 and CDR2 from the germline V gene are LNHNV and YYDKDF (reference sequence). This CDR3 contains 14 residues. Time point described: blood at routine non-recurrence follow-up after resection. This clonotype occurred many times. The chain has TRBV15 and TRBJ1-3; tentative D call: TRBD1 (5 bases). This receptor was obtained from a female donor with early-stage non-small cell lung cancer. The sample in question was PBMCs, obtained at follow-up. DNA of the CDR3: TGTGCCACCAGCATTTTAGGGGCTGGAAACACCATATATTTT. Its protein product is CATSILGAGNTIYF.